Below are 24 T cell receptor beta chains sequenced from a single sample in a study of blood T cell repertoires in COVID-19. Only in-frame clones appear in the TCRdb table, and some are missing; sequencing was by immunoSEQ multiplex PCR. The sample consists of hundreds of thousands of clones, roughly 88% of them appearing once. The sequencing input was peripheral blood. The source of these receptors is a man between 18 and 35 years old with active or convalescent COVID-19.

The gene calls are TRBV4-3 and TRBJ1-4; D not certain. The CDR3 covers 14 residues. Germline CDR1 LGHNA, CDR2 YSLEER. V gave up 0 bases and J gave up 5 bases, with 7 bases separating them. In nucleotides, the CDR3 is TGCGCCAGCAGCCAAGACAGGTTGAATGAAAAACTGTTTTTT. It translates to CASSQDRLNEKLFF.

The chain combines TRBV20-1 with TRBJ2-7, with TRBD2 matching over 7 bases. Per germline, CDR1 DFQATT and CDR2 SNEGSKA (reference sequence). The CDR3 runs to 15 residues. After removal of 3 bases from V and 2 bases from J, the junction contained 10 bases not matched to a gene. In DNA form, the CDR3 reads TGCAGTGCTAGTCCAAGGACTAGAGGCCCCTACGAGCAGTACTTC. Its protein is CSASPRTRGPYEQYF.

This chain uses TRBV29-1 with TRBJ1-3; no reliable D call. Between the trimmed V and J ends, which lost 6 bases and 3 bases, there was a span of 9 bases. The CDR3 sequence is 12 residues long. CDR1 SQVTM and CDR2 ANQGSEA come from the germline V gene. The CDR3 reads CSVRSSGNTIYF. DNA of the CDR3: TGCAGCGTGAGGTCTAGTGGAAACACCATATATTTT.

The V gene is TRBV29-1, the J gene TRBJ1-2; TRBD1 matches 7 bases. Germline trimming cut 3 bases from V and 5 bases from J; bases unmatched to any gene: 6. CDR1 is SQVTM and CDR2 is ANQGSEA in the germline V gene. This CDR3 is built from 13 residues. The CDR3 protein is CSVDIDRVYGYTF. CDR3 in DNA: TGCAGCGTTGACATCGACAGGGTATATGGCTACACCTTC.

The chain is built from TRBV2 and TRBJ2-5, with a weak D call TRBD1 (5 bases). Germline CDR1 is SNHLY and CDR2 is FYNNEI. The V end lost 1 base, the J end lost 5 bases, and 11 bases lay between the germline ends. The CDR3 length is 14 residues. The CDR3 DNA reads as TGTGCCAGCAGTGAAGGTGTAGCAGGGGAGACCCAGTACTTC. This sequence encodes CASSEGVAGETQYF.

The rearrangement uses TRBV19 and TRBJ2-7; 9 bases agree with TRBD1. CDR1 is LNHDA and CDR2 is SQIVND in the germline V gene (reference sequence). The CDR3 runs to 14 residues. Trimming removed 5 bases from V and 4 bases from J; junction bases left unmatched: 6. Written as DNA, the CDR3 is TGTGCCAGTAGTTATACAGGGGGCTCTTACGAGCAGTACTTC. Its protein product is CASSYTGGSYEQYF.

This clone has just a few counts. The chain has TRBV5-1 and TRBJ2-3; D unclear. Trimming pared 0 bases from V and 5 bases from J, leaving 10 bases between. Per germline, CDR1 SGHRS and CDR2 YFSETQ. The CDR3 runs to 14 residues. The CDR3 loop is CASSLGSTRDTQYF. In DNA form, the CDR3 reads TGCGCCAGCAGCTTGGGATCTACCCGAGATACGCAGTATTTT.

The chain joins TRBV12-3 or TRBV12-4 to TRBJ2-7; D gene uncertain. This CDR3 is built from 11 residues. The ends were cut back, 6 bases at V and 8 bases at J, with 11 bases in the middle. CDR3 in amino acids: CASSHAHQQYF. The CDR3 bases are TGTGCCAGCAGCCACGCACACCAGCAGTACTTC.

This clone was picked up a small number of times. In DNA form, the CDR3 reads TGCGCCAGCATAGGACAGGGGGGGAGATCAGGGTGTCAGCCCCAGCATTTT. This codes for CASIGQGGRSGCQPQHF. The chain uses TRBV5-1 and TRBJ1-5, with 10 bases that match TRBD1. CDR3 length equals 17 residues. Germline V gene sequence: CDR1 SGHRS, CDR2 YFSETQ. After removal of 6 bases from V and 6 bases from J, the junction contained 15 bases not matched to a gene.

This rearrangement joins TRBV10-2 to TRBJ1-5; weak D call: TRBD1 (6 bases). Germline V lookup: CDR1 WSHSY, CDR2 SAAADI. Trimming cost V 0 bases and J 4 bases, with 16 bases left between them. This CDR3 is built from 17 residues. In DNA form, the CDR3 reads TGCGCCAGCAGTGAGTCGATCTTTACAGGGTCGAATCAGCCCCAGCATTTT. Translating it yields CASSESIFTGSNQPQHF.

The CDR3: CASRTDRDYGYTF. Written as DNA, the CDR3 is TGCGCCAGCAGAACGGACAGGGATTATGGCTACACCTTC. V is TRBV5-1 and J is TRBJ1-2, with 8 bases lining up with TRBD1. The CDR3 has 13 residues. The J segment lost 5 bases and the V segment lost 5 bases, leaving 5 bases of the junction unmatched. Germline CDR1 SGHRS, CDR2 YFSETQ.

The chain combines TRBV14 with TRBJ2-5; 15 nucleotides match TRBD2. The CDR3 spans 17 residues. Germline V gene data show CDR1 as SGHDN and CDR2 as FVKESK. V lost 1 base and J lost 4; bases outside the gene matches: 4. CDR3 sequence reads: CASSQGTSGGARETQYF. The CDR3, as DNA: TGTGCCAGCAGCCAAGGGACTAGCGGGGGGGCAAGAGAGACCCAGTACTTC. Full variable domain (missing parts from reference TRBV14 and TRBJ2-5): EAGVTQFPSHSVIEKGQTVTLRCDPISGHDNLYWYRRVMGKEIKFLLHFVKESKQDESGMPNNRFLAERTGGTYSTLKVQPAELEDSGVYFCASSQGTSGGARETQYFGPGTRLLVL.

This chain uses TRBV2 with TRBJ1-4, with a weak D call TRBD1 (6 bases). Trimming pared 6 bases from V and 10 bases from J, leaving 21 bases between. Per the germline V gene, CDR1 is SNHLY and CDR2 is FYNNEI. This CDR3 has 15 amino acids. The CDR3 DNA is TGTGCCAGCAGCTTCGACAGGACCCCCGGTGGAAAACTGTTTTTT. Its translation: CASSFDRTPGGKLFF.

This chain's CDR3 is CASSPDNRMSSYNEQFF. The CDR3, as DNA: TGTGCCAGCAGCCCTGATAACAGGATGAGCTCCTACAATGAGCAGTTCTTC. The chain employs TRBV27 and TRBJ2-1; maybe TRBD1 (5 bases). The ends were cut back, 6 bases at V and 0 bases at J, with 18 bases in the middle. Germline lookup yields CDR1 MNHEY and CDR2 SMNVEV (reference sequence). CDR3 length: 17 amino acids.

This chain uses TRBV27 with TRBJ1-1, with 7 bases identical to TRBD1. Germline CDR1 MNHEY, CDR2 SMNVEV (reference sequence). Germline trimming cut 2 bases from V and 0 bases from J; bases unmatched to any gene: 6. The CDR3 length is 16 residues. CDR3 amino acids: CASSLRGRGMNTEAFF. In DNA form, the CDR3 reads TGTGCCAGCAGTTTAAGGGGGCGAGGGATGAACACTGAAGCTTTCTTT.

The chain is built from TRBV7-7 and TRBJ2-3, with unresolved D. CDR3 length: 13 amino acids. Trimming stripped 2 bases from V and 3 bases from J, with 6 bases between. Germline loops: CDR1 SSHAT, CDR2 FNYEAQ (reference sequence). CDR3 in amino acids: CASSLSVTDTQYF. The CDR3 DNA reads TGTGCCAGCAGCTTAAGCGTAACAGATACGCAGTATTTT. Based on the CDR3 plus reference TRBV7-7 and TRBJ2-3, the full variable domain is GAGVSQSPRYKVTKRGQDVTLRCDPISSHATLYWYQQALGQGPEFLTYFNYEAQPDKSGLPSDRFSAERPEGSISTLTIQRTEQRDSAMYRCASSLSVTDTQYFGPGTRLTVL.

This sequence joins TRBV9 and TRBJ2-1; 9 positions agree with TRBD1. The CDR3 has 18 residues. Germline V gives CDR1 SGDLS, CDR2 YYNGEE. J lost 4 bases, V lost 4 bases, and 15 bases had no gene match. CDR3 residues: CASSSPENRGLVYNEQFF. For the CDR3, the DNA is TGTGCCAGCAGCAGTCCCGAAAACAGGGGGCTGGTTTACAATGAGCAGTTCTTC.

The V call is TRBV4-3, the J call TRBJ1-4, with TRBD1 matching over 7 bases. J lost 8 bases, V lost 1 base, and 7 bases had no gene match. In germline, CDR1 is LGHNA, CDR2 YSLEER. The CDR3 runs 15 residues. CDR3: CASSQGTGEEEKLFF. CDR3 DNA: TGCGCCAGCAGCCAAGGGACAGGAGAAGAAGAAAAACTGTTTTTT.

The rearrangement uses TRBV6-4 and TRBJ1-1; D is possibly TRBD1 (5 bases). V lost 6 bases to trimming and J lost 0 bases, with 20 bases between them. The V gene's germline CDR1 is MRHNA and CDR2 SNTAGT. The CDR3 spans 17 residues. The CDR3 DNA reads TGTGCCAGCAGCCACAACCCGGGGGGGGACCTGAACACTGAAGCTTTCTTT. It yields the protein CASSHNPGGDLNTEAFF.

The V call is TRBV14, the J call TRBJ2-7; D might be TRBD2 (6 bases). Trimming stripped 0 bases from V and 5 bases from J, with 17 bases between. Germline V lookup: CDR1 SGHDN, CDR2 FVKESK. This CDR3 comprises 16 residues. CDR3 loop: CASSQDWARGLDEQYF. Written as DNA, the CDR3 is TGTGCCAGCAGCCAAGATTGGGCACGGGGACTGGACGAGCAGTACTTC. The full variable domain, its missing parts supplied by reference TRBV14 and TRBJ2-7, is EAGVTQFPSHSVIEKGQTVTLRCDPISGHDNLYWYRRVMGKEIKFLLHFVKESKQDESGMPNNRFLAERTGGTYSTLKVQPAELEDSGVYFCASSQDWARGLDEQYFGPGTRLTVT.

The count of this clone is one. The chain joins TRBV5-1 to TRBJ2-3; 7 bases match TRBD1. The CDR3 contains 16 residues. The germline V gene encodes CDR1 SGHRS and CDR2 YFSETQ. Losses at the gene ends were 8 bases for V and 4 bases for J; bases not matched to a gene: 16. The CDR3 is CASLLNGQVNSDTQYF. The DNA of the CDR3 is TGCGCCAGTCTCTTAAACGGACAGGTTAATTCAGATACGCAGTATTTT.

A single count supports this clone. The chain combines TRBV7-9 with TRBJ1-3; D remains unclear. The CDR3 contains 13 residues. V lost 11 bases to trimming and J lost 4 bases, with 15 bases between them. Per the germline V gene, CDR1 is SEHNR and CDR2 is FQNEAQ (reference sequence). The CDR3 nucleotides are TGTGCCGCGGAGGGTTTCGAAGGAAACACCATATATTTT. Translated: CAAEGFEGNTIYF.

In its sample, this clone was seen a few times. The V and J genes are TRBV5-5 and TRBJ2-5, with D hard to call. CDR3 length equals 11 residues. Germline CDR1 SGHKS, CDR2 YYEKEE (reference sequence). The V end lost 2 bases, the J end lost 5 bases, and 4 bases lay between the germline ends. The chain's CDR3 is CASSFRETQYF. CDR3 nucleotides: TGTGCCAGCAGCTTCCGGGAGACCCAGTACTTC.

The rearrangement joins TRBV5-6 to TRBJ2-1; 8 bases are shared with TRBD2. CDR1 SGHDT and CDR2 YYEEEE come from the germline V gene. The length of the CDR3 is 14 residues. The J segment lost 7 bases and the V segment lost 6 bases, leaving 9 bases of the junction unmatched. CDR3: CASTLAPSGNEQFF. In DNA form, the CDR3 reads TGTGCCAGCACCCTCGCCCCTAGCGGGAATGAGCAGTTCTTC.